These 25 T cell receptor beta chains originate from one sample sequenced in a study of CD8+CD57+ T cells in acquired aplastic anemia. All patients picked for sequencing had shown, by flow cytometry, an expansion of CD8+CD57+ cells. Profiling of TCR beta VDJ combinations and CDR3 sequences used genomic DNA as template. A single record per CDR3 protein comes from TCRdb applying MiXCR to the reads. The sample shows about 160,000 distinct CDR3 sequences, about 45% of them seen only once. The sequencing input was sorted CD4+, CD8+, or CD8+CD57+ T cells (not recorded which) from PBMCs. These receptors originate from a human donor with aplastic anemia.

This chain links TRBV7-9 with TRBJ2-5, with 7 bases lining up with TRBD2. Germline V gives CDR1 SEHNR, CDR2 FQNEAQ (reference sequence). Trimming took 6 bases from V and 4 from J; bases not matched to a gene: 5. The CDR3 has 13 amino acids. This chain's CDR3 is CASRDSGPETQYF. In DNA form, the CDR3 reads TGTGCCAGCAGGGATAGCGGGCCAGAGACCCAGTACTTC.

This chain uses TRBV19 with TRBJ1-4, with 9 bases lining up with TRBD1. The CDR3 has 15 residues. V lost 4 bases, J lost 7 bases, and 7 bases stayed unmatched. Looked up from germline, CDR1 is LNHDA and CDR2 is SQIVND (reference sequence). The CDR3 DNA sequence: TGTGCCAGTAGTACCCGGACAGGGGTTACTGAAAAACTGTTTTTT. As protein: CASSTRTGVTEKLFF.

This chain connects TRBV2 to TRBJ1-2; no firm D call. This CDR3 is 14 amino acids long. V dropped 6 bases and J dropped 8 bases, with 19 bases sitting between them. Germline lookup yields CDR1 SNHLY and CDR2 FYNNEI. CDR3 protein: CASSLDPLSKGYTF. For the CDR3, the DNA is TGTGCCAGCAGCTTAGACCCCTTGAGTAAGGGCTACACCTTC.

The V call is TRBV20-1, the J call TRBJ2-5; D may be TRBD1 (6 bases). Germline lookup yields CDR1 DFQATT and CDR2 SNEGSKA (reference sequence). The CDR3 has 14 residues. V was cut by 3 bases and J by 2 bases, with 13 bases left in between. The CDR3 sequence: CSASRTALQETQYF. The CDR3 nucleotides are TGCAGTGCTAGTAGGACAGCCTTACAAGAGACCCAGTACTTC.

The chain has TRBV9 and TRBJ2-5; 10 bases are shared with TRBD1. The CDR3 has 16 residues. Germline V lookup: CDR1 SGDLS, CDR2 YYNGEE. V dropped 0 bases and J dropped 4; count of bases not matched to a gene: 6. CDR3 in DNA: TGTGCCAGCAGCGTAGTAGTGACAGGGGGCAGAGAGACCCAGTACTTC. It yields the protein CASSVVVTGGRETQYF.

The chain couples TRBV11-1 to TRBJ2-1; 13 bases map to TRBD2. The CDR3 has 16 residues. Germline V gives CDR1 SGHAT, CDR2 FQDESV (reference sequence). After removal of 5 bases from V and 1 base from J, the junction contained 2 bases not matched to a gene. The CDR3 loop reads CASSVGLAGSYNEQFF. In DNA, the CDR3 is TGTGCCAGCAGCGTGGGACTAGCGGGATCCTACAATGAGCAGTTCTTC. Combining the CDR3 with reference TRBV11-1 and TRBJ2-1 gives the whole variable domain EAEVAQSPRYKITEKSQAVAFWCDPISGHATLYWYRQILGQGPELLVQFQDESVVDDSQLPKDRFSAERLKGVDSTLKIQPAELGDSAMYLCASSVGLAGSYNEQFFGPGTRLTVL.

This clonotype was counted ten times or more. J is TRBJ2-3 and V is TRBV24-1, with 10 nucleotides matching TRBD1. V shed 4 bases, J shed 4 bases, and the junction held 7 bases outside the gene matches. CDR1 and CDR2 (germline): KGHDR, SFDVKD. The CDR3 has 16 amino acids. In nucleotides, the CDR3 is TGTGCCACCAGTGACCTGGGACAGGGGAGGCCAGATACGCAGTATTTT. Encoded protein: CATSDLGQGRPDTQYF.

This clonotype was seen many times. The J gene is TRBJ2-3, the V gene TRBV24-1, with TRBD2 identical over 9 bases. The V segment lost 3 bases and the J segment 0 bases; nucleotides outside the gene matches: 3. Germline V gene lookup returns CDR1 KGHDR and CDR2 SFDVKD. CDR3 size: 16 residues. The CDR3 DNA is TGTGCCACCAGTGATCGCCTAGCGGGGAGCACAGATACGCAGTATTTT. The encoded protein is CATSDRLAGSTDTQYF.

DNA for the CDR3: TGTGCCAGCAGATGGGGCAGAACGAACACTGAAGCTTTCTTT. It translates to CASRWGRTNTEAFF. V gene TRBV6-1 combines with J gene TRBJ1-1; TRBD1 is a possible D gene (5 bases). This CDR3 comprises 14 residues. CDR1 is MNHNS and CDR2 is SASEGT in the germline V gene. V was pared by 6 bases and J by 1 base, with 12 bases between.

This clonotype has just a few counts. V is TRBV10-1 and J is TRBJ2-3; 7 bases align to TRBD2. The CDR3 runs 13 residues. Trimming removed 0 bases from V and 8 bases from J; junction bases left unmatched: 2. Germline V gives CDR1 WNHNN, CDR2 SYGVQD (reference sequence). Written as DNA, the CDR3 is TGCGCCAGCAGTGAGTCTCTAGCGGCTACGCAGTATTTT. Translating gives CASSESLAATQYF.

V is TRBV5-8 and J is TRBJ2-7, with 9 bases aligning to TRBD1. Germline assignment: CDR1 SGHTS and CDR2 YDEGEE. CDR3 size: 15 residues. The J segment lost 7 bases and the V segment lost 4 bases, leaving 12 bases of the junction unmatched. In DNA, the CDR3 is TGTGCCAGCAGCGAGGGGACAGGGCCGTCGGCGGAGCAGTACTTC. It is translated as CASSEGTGPSAEQYF.

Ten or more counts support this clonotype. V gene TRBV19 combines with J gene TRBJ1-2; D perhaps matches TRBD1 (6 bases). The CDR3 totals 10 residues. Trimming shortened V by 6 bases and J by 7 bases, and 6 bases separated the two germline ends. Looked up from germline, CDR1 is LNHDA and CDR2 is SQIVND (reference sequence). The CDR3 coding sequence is TGTGCCAGTAGCAGGGGTGGCTACACCTTC. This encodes CASSRGGYTF.

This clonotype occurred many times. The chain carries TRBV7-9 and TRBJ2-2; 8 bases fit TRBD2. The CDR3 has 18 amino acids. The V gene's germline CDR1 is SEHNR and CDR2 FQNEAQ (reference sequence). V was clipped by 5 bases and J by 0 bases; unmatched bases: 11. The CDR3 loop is CASSLERASGPNTGELFF. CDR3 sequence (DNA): TGTGCCAGCAGCCTCGAGCGGGCTAGCGGGCCGAACACCGGGGAGCTGTTTTTT.

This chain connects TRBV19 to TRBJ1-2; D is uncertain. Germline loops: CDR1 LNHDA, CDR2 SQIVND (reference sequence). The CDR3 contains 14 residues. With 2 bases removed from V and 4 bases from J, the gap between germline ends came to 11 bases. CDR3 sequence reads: CASSISSGGYGYTF. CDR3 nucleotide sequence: TGTGCCAGTAGTATAAGTTCCGGCGGCTATGGCTACACCTTC.

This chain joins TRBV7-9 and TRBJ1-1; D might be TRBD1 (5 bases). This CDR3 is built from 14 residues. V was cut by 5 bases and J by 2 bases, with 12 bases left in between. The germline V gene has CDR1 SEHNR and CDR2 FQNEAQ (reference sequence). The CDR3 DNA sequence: TGTGCCAGCAGCCAGTTACAGGCTAACACTGAAGCTTTCTTT. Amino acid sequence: CASSQLQANTEAFF.

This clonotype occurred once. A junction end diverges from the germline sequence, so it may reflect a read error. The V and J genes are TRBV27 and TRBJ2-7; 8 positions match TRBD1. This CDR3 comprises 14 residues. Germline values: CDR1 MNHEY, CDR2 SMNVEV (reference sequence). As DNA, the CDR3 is TGTGCCAGCAGTTTGGGACAGGTTACCTACGGGCAGTACTTC. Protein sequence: CASSLGQVTYGQYF.

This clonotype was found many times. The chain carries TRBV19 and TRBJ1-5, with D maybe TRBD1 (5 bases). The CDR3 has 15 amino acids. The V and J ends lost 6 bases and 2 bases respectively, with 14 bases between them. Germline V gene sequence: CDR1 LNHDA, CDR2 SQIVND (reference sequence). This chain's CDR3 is CASSTQQGGNQPQHF. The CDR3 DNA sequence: TGTGCCAGTAGCACCCAGCAGGGCGGCAATCAGCCCCAGCATTTT.

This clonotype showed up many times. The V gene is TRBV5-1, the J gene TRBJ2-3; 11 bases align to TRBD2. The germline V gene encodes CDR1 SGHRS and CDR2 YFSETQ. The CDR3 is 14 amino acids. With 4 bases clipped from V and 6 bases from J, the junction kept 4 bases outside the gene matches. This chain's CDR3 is CASSPGTSGDTQYF. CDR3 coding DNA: TGCGCCAGCAGCCCAGGGACTAGCGGTGATACGCAGTATTTT. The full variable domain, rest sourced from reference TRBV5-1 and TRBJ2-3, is KAGVTQTPRYLIKTRGQQVTLSCSPISGHRSVSWYQQTPGQGLQFLFEYFSETQRNKGNFPGRFSGRQFSNSRSEMNVSTLELGDSALYLCASSPGTSGDTQYFGPGTRLTVL.

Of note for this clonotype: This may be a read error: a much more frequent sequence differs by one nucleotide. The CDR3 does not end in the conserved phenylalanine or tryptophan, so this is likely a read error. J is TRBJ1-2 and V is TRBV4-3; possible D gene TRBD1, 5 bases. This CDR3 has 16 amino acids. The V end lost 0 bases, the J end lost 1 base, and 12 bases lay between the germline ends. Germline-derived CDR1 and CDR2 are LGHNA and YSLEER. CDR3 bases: TGCGCCAGCAGCCAAGAAAGGTACGGGGGTAACTATGGCTACACCCTC. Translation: CASSQERYGGNYGYTL.

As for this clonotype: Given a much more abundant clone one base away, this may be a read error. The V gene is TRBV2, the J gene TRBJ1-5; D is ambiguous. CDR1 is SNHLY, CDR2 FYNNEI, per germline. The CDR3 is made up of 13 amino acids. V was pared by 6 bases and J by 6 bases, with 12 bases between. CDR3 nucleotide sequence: TGTGCCAGCAGGCAAAAGGCTGTTCAGCCCCAGCATTTT. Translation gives CASRQKAVQPQHF.

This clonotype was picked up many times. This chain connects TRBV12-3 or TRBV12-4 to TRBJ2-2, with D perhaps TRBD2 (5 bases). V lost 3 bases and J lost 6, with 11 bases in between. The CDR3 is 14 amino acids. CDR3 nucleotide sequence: TGTGCCAGCAGTTTGAGGACGGGGTCCGGGGAGCTGTTTTTT. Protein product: CASSLRTGSGELFF.

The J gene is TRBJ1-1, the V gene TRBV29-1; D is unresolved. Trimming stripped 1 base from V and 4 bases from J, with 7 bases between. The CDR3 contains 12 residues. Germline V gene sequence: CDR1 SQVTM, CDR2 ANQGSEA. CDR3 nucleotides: TGCAGCGTTGAAGTGGGAGGCACTGAAGCTTTCTTT. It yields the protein CSVEVGGTEAFF. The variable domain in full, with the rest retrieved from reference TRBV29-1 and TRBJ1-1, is SAVISQKPSRDICQRGTSLTIQCQVDSQVTMMFWYRQQPGQSLTLIATANQGSEATYESGFVIDKFPISRPNLTFSTLTVSNMSPEDSSIYLCSVEVGGTEAFFGQGTRLTVV.

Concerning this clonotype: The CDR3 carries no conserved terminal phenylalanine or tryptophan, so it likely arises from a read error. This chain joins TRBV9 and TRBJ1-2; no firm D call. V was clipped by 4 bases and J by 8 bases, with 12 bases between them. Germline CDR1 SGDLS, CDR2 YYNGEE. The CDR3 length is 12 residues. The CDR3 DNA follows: TGTGCCAGCAGCATCGAGACGGGAGGCTACACCCTC. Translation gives CASSIETGGYTL.

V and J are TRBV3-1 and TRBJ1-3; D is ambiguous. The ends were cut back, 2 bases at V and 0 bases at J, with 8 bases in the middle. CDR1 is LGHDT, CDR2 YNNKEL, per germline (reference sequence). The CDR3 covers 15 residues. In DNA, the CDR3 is TGTGCCAGCAGCCAACTCCTTGGCTCTGGAAACACCATATATTTT. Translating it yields CASSQLLGSGNTIYF.

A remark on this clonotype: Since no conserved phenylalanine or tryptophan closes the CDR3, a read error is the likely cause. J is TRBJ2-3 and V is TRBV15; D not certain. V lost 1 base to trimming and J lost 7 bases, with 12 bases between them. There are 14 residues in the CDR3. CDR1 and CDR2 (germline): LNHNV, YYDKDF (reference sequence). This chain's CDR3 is CATSRVTAPYTQYL. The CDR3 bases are TGTGCCACCAGCAGAGTAACAGCACCGTATACGCAGTATCTT.